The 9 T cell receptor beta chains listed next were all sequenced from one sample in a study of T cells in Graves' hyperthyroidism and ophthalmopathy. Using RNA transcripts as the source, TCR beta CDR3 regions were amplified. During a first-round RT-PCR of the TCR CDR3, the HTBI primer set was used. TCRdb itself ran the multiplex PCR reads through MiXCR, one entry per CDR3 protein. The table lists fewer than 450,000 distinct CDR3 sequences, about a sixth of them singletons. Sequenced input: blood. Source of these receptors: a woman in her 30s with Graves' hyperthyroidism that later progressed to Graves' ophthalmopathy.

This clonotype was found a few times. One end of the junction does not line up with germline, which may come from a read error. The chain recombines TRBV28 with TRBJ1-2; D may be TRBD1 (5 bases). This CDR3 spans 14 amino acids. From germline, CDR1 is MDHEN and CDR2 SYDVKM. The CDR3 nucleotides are TGTGCCGGCAGAAGGGACGGCGATAACTATGGCTACACCTTC. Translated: CAGRRDGDNYGYTF.

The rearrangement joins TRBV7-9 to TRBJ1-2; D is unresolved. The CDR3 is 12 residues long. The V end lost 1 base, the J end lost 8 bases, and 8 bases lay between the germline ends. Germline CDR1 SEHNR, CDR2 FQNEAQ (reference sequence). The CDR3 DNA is TGTGCCAGCAGCTTAGGGAGAGAGGGCTACACCTTC. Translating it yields CASSLGREGYTF.

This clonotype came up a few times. The CDR3, as DNA: TGTGCCACCAGCAGAGCAGAGGGGCCGTGGGAGACCCAGTACTTC. Its protein is CATSRAEGPWETQYF. The chain carries TRBV15 and TRBJ2-5, with D perhaps matching TRBD1 or TRBD2 (5 bases each). Trimming removed 1 base from V and 5 bases from J, with 14 bases in between. The CDR3 runs to 15 residues. The germline V gene encodes CDR1 LNHNV and CDR2 YYDKDF (reference sequence).

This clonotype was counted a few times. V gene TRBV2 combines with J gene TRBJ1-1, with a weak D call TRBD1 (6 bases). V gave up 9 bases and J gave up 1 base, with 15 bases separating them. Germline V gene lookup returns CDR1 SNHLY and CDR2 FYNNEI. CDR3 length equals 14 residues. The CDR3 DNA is TGTGCCAGTAGGTGGACAGCTAGGAACACTGAAGCTTTCTTT. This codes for CASRWTARNTEAFF.

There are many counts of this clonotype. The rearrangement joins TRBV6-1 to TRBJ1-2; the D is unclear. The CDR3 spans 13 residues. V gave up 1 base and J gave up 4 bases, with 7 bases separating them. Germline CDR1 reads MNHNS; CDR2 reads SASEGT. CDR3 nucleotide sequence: TGTGCCAGCAGTGAAGTACCTACCTATGGCTACACCTTC. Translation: CASSEVPTYGYTF.

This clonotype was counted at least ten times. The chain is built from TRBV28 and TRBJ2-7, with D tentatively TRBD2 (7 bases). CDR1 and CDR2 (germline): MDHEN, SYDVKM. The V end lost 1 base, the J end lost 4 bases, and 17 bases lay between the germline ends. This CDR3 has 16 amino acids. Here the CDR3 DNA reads TGTGCCAGCAGTTTATTGGGGGGGCCCGGTTTGTACGAGCAGTACTTC. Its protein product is CASSLLGGPGLYEQYF.

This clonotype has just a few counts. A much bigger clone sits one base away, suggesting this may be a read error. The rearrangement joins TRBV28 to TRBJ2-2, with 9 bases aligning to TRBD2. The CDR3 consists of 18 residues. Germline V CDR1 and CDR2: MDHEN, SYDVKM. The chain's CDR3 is CASSFRGLAHSNTGGLFF. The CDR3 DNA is TGTGCCAGCAGTTTCCGCGGACTAGCGCACTCGAACACCGGGGGGCTGTTTTTT.

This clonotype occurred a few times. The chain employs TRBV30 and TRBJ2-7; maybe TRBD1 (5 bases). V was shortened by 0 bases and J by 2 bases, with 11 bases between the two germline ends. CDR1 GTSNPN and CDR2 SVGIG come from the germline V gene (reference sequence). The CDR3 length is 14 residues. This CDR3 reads CAWSVGRAAYEQYF. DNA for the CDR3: TGTGCCTGGAGTGTCGGCAGGGCCGCCTACGAGCAGTACTTC.

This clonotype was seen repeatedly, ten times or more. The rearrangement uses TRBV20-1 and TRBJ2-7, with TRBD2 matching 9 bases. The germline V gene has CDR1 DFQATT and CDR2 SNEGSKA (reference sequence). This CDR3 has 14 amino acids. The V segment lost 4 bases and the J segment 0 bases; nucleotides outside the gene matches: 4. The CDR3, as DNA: TGCAGTGCTACAAGGACTAGCGACTCCTACGAGCAGTACTTC. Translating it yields CSATRTSDSYEQYF.